These 27 T cell receptor beta chains came from one sample sequenced in a study of CD8 T cells in Susac syndrome. When the RNA was reverse transcribed, random hexamers were used with an input of roughly 0.5 to 1 ug. Via MiXCR, TCRdb re-called the immunoSEQ multiplex PCR reads, giving one row per CDR3 protein. The data show over 100,000 distinct CDR3 sequences, with roughly 96% seen just once and more than 0.08% held by the top ten. The sequenced material came from CD4+ T cells from PBMCs. These receptors were taken from a human donor in good health.

The chain links TRBV7-9 to TRBJ1-1; TRBD1 aligns across 8 bases. Per the germline V gene, CDR1 is SEHNR and CDR2 is FQNEAQ (reference sequence). The V segment lost 1 base and the J segment 5 bases; nucleotides outside the gene matches: 9. This CDR3 is built from 16 residues. The CDR3 here is CASSLVGQGGKTEAFF. DNA for the CDR3: TGTGCCAGCAGCTTAGTTGGACAGGGAGGTAAAACTGAAGCTTTCTTT.

The chain couples TRBV24-1 to TRBJ2-3; D possibly corresponds to TRBD1 (6 bases). The germline V gene encodes CDR1 KGHDR and CDR2 SFDVKD. CDR3 size: 15 residues. V was pared by 4 bases and J by 6 bases, with 16 bases between. The DNA for the CDR3 is TGTGCCACCAGTGACATCAGGGGAATGAGCGATACGCAGTATTTT. Amino acids: CATSDIRGMSDTQYF.

This rearrangement joins TRBV2 to TRBJ2-1; a weak D match, TRBD1 (7 bases). The CDR3 runs to 15 residues. Trimming cost V 7 bases and J 6 bases, with 19 bases left between them. Germline V lookup: CDR1 SNHLY, CDR2 FYNNEI. CDR3 DNA sequence: TGTGCCAGCACAGGAGGGGGCCAATTGAGCAATGAGCAGTTCTTC. Protein: CASTGGGQLSNEQFF.

The chain has TRBV18 and TRBJ1-1; D ambiguous. V lost 6 bases to trimming and J lost 3 bases, with 14 bases between them. There are 14 residues in the CDR3. Germline CDR1 and CDR2: KGHSH and LQKENI. The CDR3 spells CASSAPVGYTEAFF. The CDR3 bases are TGTGCCAGCTCCGCCCCCGTGGGGTACACTGAAGCTTTCTTT.

This chain joins TRBV9 and TRBJ1-3; D possibly corresponds to TRBD1 (6 bases). This CDR3 region has 16 residues. Per germline, CDR1 SGDLS and CDR2 YYNGEE. The V and J ends lost 4 bases and 1 base respectively, with 15 bases between them. In DNA form, the CDR3 reads TGTGCCAGCAGCCCCCACGGGGGCGCATCTGGAAACACCATATATTTT. It yields the protein CASSPHGGASGNTIYF.

This sequence joins TRBV27 and TRBJ2-1; possibly TRBD2 for D (6 bases). Germline V gene data show CDR1 as MNHEY and CDR2 as SMNVEV (reference sequence). The CDR3 totals 14 residues. Deletions cut 3 bases from V and 6 bases from J, with 12 bases between. The CDR3 reads CASSFMAGPNEQFF. The CDR3 bases are TGTGCCAGCAGTTTTATGGCGGGACCCAATGAGCAGTTCTTC.

The chain has TRBV7-2 and TRBJ2-5, with D unclear. Germline assignment: CDR1 SGHTA and CDR2 FQGNSA. The germline V and J ends were trimmed by 5 bases and 6 bases, with 13 bases remaining between them. This CDR3 contains 13 residues. CDR3: CASSQTQTKTQYF. CDR3 sequence (DNA): TGTGCCAGCAGCCAAACCCAAACCAAGACCCAGTACTTC.

This chain connects TRBV7-3 to TRBJ2-5, with D tentatively TRBD2 (6 bases). CDR1 is SGHTA and CDR2 is FQGTGA in the germline V gene. V lost 1 base to trimming and J lost 2 bases, with 14 bases between them. The CDR3 extends over 16 amino acids. CDR3 bases: TGTGCCAGCAGCTTAAAGGGGCCGGGACTTCAAGAGACCCAGTACTTC. Protein sequence: CASSLKGPGLQETQYF. The complete variable domain, with remaining parts taken from reference TRBV7-3 and TRBJ2-5, reads GAGVSQTPSNKVTEKGKYVELRCDPISGHTALYWYRQSLGQGPEFLIYFQGTGAADDSGLPNDRFFAVRPEGSVSTLKIQRTERGDSAVYLCASSLKGPGLQETQYFGPGTRLLVL.

The V gene is TRBV6-1, the J gene TRBJ1-1; D is perhaps TRBD1 (5 bases). This CDR3 is 14 amino acids long. CDR1 is MNHNS and CDR2 is SASEGT in the germline V gene. Between the trimmed V and J ends, which lost 4 bases and 2 bases, there was a span of 11 bases. As DNA, the CDR3 is TGTGCCAGCAGTGCAGGGCTGACCAACACTGAAGCTTTCTTT. The encoded protein is CASSAGLTNTEAFF.

A single count supports this clonotype. The chain recombines TRBV30 with TRBJ1-5; D gene uncertain. V gave up 2 bases and J gave up 6 bases, with 8 bases separating them. Germline CDR1 reads GTSNPN; CDR2 reads SVGIG (reference sequence). This CDR3 region has 12 residues. In DNA form, the CDR3 reads TGTGCCTGGAGTCGTGCGGGTCAGCCCCAGCATTTT. Translating gives CAWSRAGQPQHF. Complete variable domain (other parts from reference TRBV30 and TRBJ1-5): SQTIHQWPATLVQPVGSPLSLECTVEGTSNPNLYWYRQAAGRGLQLLFYSVGIGQISSEVPQNLSASRPQDRQFILSSKKLLLSDSGFYLCAWSRAGQPQHFGDGTRLSIL.

J is TRBJ2-2 and V is TRBV28; 8 bases match TRBD2. The CDR3 totals 17 residues. The trim removed 2 bases at V and 0 bases at J, leaving 5 bases unmatched. CDR1 and CDR2 (germline): MDHEN, SYDVKM. Here the CDR3 DNA reads TGTGCCAGCAGTTTACTGCGGGGGGATCCGAACACCGGGGAGCTGTTTTTT. Translating it yields CASSLLRGDPNTGELFF.

This chain connects TRBV3-1 to TRBJ2-5, with D unresolved. The CDR3 sequence is 11 residues long. Trimming removed 6 bases at V and 2 bases at J, with 4 bases between. CDR1 is LGHDT, CDR2 YNNKEL, per germline (reference sequence). The CDR3: CASRVQETQYF. The CDR3 coding sequence is TGTGCCAGCAGGGTTCAAGAGACCCAGTACTTC.

CDR3 loop: CASRLFPGQGGGYTF. The CDR3 region has the DNA TGTGCCAGCAGGTTATTTCCGGGACAGGGTGGCGGCTACACCTTC. This chain uses TRBV21-1 with TRBJ1-2; the listed D gene, TRBD1, was not tested against the DNA. TRBV21-1 is tagged as a pseudogene. The CDR3 covers 15 residues.

The chain carries TRBV19 and TRBJ2-5; 9 positions agree with TRBD2. The CDR3 runs 16 residues. Looked up from germline, CDR1 is LNHDA and CDR2 is SQIVND (reference sequence). The V gene end was trimmed by 5 bases and the J gene end by 4 bases; junction bases not matched to a gene: 11. CDR3 region: CASSPAGGPSSETQYF. The CDR3 coding sequence is TGTGCCAGTAGTCCTGCGGGAGGGCCCTCTTCAGAGACCCAGTACTTC.

The CDR3 region has the DNA TGTGCCAGCAGCTTTAGCACAGATACGCAGTATTTT. This translates into CASSFSTDTQYF. V and J are TRBV7-2 and TRBJ2-3; no firm D call. CDR3 length equals 12 residues. CDR1 is SGHTA and CDR2 is FQGNSA in the germline V gene. Trimming removed 3 bases at V and 0 bases at J, with 1 base between.

V gene TRBV14 combines with J gene TRBJ1-1; D may be TRBD1 (5 bases). From germline, CDR1 is SGHDN and CDR2 FVKESK. The V and J ends lost 3 bases and 1 base respectively, with 12 bases between them. The CDR3 extends over 15 amino acids. In nucleotides, the CDR3 is TGTGCCAGCAGCCAGCGTGGGGCGCGGAACACTGAAGCTTTCTTT. Its translation is CASSQRGARNTEAFF.

This rearrangement joins TRBV2 to TRBJ2-1, with D perhaps being TRBD1 or TRBD2 (5 bases each). V dropped 6 bases and J dropped 5 bases, with 11 bases sitting between them. Germline values: CDR1 SNHLY, CDR2 FYNNEI. The CDR3 length is 13 residues. CDR3 residues: CASRGTNNNEQFF. CDR3 nucleotide sequence: TGTGCCAGCAGGGGGACCAACAACAATGAGCAGTTCTTC.

The chain uses TRBV12-3 or TRBV12-4 and TRBJ2-5; TRBD2 aligns across 11 bases. V was pared by 5 bases and J by 4 bases, with 6 bases of the junction left unmatched. The CDR3 is 15 residues long. As DNA, the CDR3 is TGTGCCAGCAGTGCCTCTAGCGGGGGGCCAGAGACCCAGTACTTC. Translation gives CASSASSGGPETQYF.

The chain recombines TRBV27 with TRBJ2-7; 8 nucleotides agree with TRBD2. The CDR3 runs 13 residues. The germline gives CDR1 MNHEY, CDR2 SMNVEV (reference sequence). V shed 8 bases, J shed 5 bases, and the junction held 8 bases outside the gene matches. CDR3 in amino acids: CASRYPGGHEQYF. For the CDR3, the DNA is TGTGCCAGCCGCTATCCGGGGGGGCACGAGCAGTACTTC.

The genes are TRBV5-1 and TRBJ2-7, with TRBD1 matching over 7 bases. Per the germline V gene, CDR1 is SGHRS and CDR2 is YFSETQ. Trimming cost V 0 bases and J 3 bases; bases outside gene matches: 3. The CDR3 has 14 amino acids. CDR3 coding DNA: TGCGCCAGCAGCTTGGGGGCAGGGGGCTACGAGCAGTACTTC. Translated, it gives CASSLGAGGYEQYF.

The rearrangement uses TRBV19 and TRBJ1-5; TRBD1 aligns across 10 bases. This CDR3 is built from 16 residues. The ends lost 4 bases at V and 2 bases at J; junction bases unmatched: 5. In germline, CDR1 is LNHDA, CDR2 SQIVND (reference sequence). The DNA for the CDR3 is TGTGCCAGTAGTACATTAGGGACAGGGGGCAATCAGCCCCAGCATTTT. Protein product: CASSTLGTGGNQPQHF.

This clonotype appeared a single time. This chain links TRBV15 with TRBJ2-2; perhaps TRBD1 as D (6 bases). Trimming took off 0 bases at V and 5 bases at J, with 10 bases between the two ends. This CDR3 is built from 15 residues. The germline V gene has CDR1 LNHNV and CDR2 YYDKDF (reference sequence). Written as DNA, the CDR3 is TGTGCCACCAGCAGAGATGACAGGCTTACCGGGGAGCTGTTTTTT. Its protein is CATSRDDRLTGELFF.

The chain recombines TRBV6-2 or TRBV6-3 with TRBJ2-7, with TRBD2 matching 12 bases. Germline V gene sequence: CDR1 MNHEY, CDR2 SVGEGT. CDR3 length: 17 residues. V trimming: 4 bases; J trimming: 5 bases; junction bases outside the gene matches: 12. The CDR3 sequence is CASSLTGGLAGIHEQYF. The CDR3 coding sequence is TGTGCCAGCAGTTTAACTGGTGGACTAGCGGGAATCCACGAGCAGTACTTC.

The chain has TRBV27 and TRBJ2-3; 8 nucleotides align to TRBD2. Germline assignment: CDR1 MNHEY and CDR2 SMNVEV (reference sequence). The junction had 9 bases not matched to a gene; V was cut back by 5 bases and J by 5 bases. The CDR3 length is 15 residues. For the CDR3, the DNA is TGTGCCAGCAGTCCCTCCGGACTAGCCCGAGATACGCAGTATTTT. This translates into CASSPSGLARDTQYF.

V gene TRBV18 combines with J gene TRBJ1-1; D ambiguous. The CDR3 length is 14 residues. Germline V gene data show CDR1 as KGHSH and CDR2 as LQKENI. The V end was cut by 1 base, the J end by 4 bases, with 10 bases between. CDR3 DNA sequence: TGTGCCAGCTCACCACAACGGTCCGGCACTGAAGCTTTCTTT. Residues: CASSPQRSGTEAFF. The entire variable domain, with the rest obtained from reference TRBV18 and TRBJ1-1, is as follows: NAGVMQNPRHLVRRRGQEARLRCSPMKGHSHVYWYRQLPEEGLKFMVYLQKENIIDESGMPKERFSAEFPKEGPSILRIQQVVRGDSAAYFCASSPQRSGTEAFFGQGTRLTVV.

This chain links TRBV4-1 with TRBJ1-1; 9 bases fit TRBD1. Germline V gives CDR1 MGHRA, CDR2 YSYEKL. The trim removed 3 bases at V and 1 base at J, leaving 3 bases unmatched. CDR3 length equals 15 residues. In DNA form, the CDR3 reads TGCGCCAGCAGCCAGCCACAGGGGGCGAACACTGAAGCTTTCTTT. This encodes CASSQPQGANTEAFF.

The CDR3 nucleotides read TGTGCCAGCAGTTACACCCCTGGACTAGCGGGAGCCTACGAGCAGTACTTC. Translating gives CASSYTPGLAGAYEQYF. The chain employs TRBV6-2 or TRBV6-3 and TRBJ2-7, with 13 bases fitting TRBD2. The CDR3 contains 17 residues. CDR1 MNHEY and CDR2 SVGEGT come from the germline V gene. With V trimmed by 2 bases and J by 2 bases, 6 bases remained unmatched.